The 2 T cell receptor beta chains below come from one sample, sequenced in a study of T cells in Graves' hyperthyroidism and ophthalmopathy. Amplification yielded TCR beta CDR3 regions, with RNA transcripts as the source. A first-round RT-PCR of the TCR CDR3 used the HTBI primer set. TCRdb re-called the multiplex PCR reads through MiXCR, storing one row per CDR3 protein. The data contain approximately 640,000 distinct CDR3 sequences, over 40% of them seen just once; the ten biggest clones take up roughly 6.5%. The sequenced sample consisted of peripheral blood or thyroid tissue (not recorded which). Every receptor here comes from an adult man with Graves' disease, either hyperthyroidism or ophthalmopathy (not recorded which).

The V gene is TRBV19, the J gene TRBJ1-5; 7 positions match TRBD1. Germline CDR1 LNHDA, CDR2 SQIVND (reference sequence). J gave up 11 bases and V 8 bases, and 15 bases lay outside the gene matches. The CDR3 consists of 14 residues. The CDR3 DNA follows: TGTGCCAGTGGCCCGTCGACAGGGATGAGTACCCAGCATTTT. It yields the protein CASGPSTGMSTQHF.

This clonotype was seen many times. V and J are TRBV2 and TRBJ2-2, with a tentative D call TRBD1 (6 bases). The germline CDR1 and CDR2 sequences are SNHLY and FYNNEI. The CDR3 has 14 amino acids. V was pared by 4 bases and J by 3 bases, with 9 bases between. The CDR3, as DNA: TGTGCCAGCAGTGTTGGGGGCCACACCGGGGAGCTGTTTTTT. Amino acid sequence: CASSVGGHTGELFF.